This entry features one T cell receptor (beta chain) sequence. The table lists this clone with a few counts. This clone's antigen is unknown. Qualities for individual bases were not recorded, and no much larger clone is one base off. To prepare the library, the immunoSEQ multiplex PCR assay was applied. A mixture of 60 forward primers for TCR Vbeta segments and 13 reverse primers for TCR Jbeta segments was used in the multiplex PCR. The CDR3 region of rearranged TCR beta genes was amplified from genomic DNA by a multiplex PCR assay. The amplified TCR beta libraries were sequenced on the Illumina HiSeq System as 87-base-pair reads. Processing in the source paper ran as follows. Across the 666 repertoires, a later analysis counted 75 million to 90 million unique TCR beta chains, 8.5 million to 12 million of which were shared by at least two donors. To remove PCR and sequencing errors, raw reads were error-corrected and collapsed into unique sequences using a nearest-neighbor algorithm that merged closely related sequences. To assign V, D and J gene segments, CDR3 sequences were aligned to IMGT reference sequences. For a sequence to be retained, a match of at least six nucleotides was required to both a V gene segment and a J gene segment. Rearrangements were called productive when the CDR3 lacked stop codons and stayed in frame with V and J; all others were non-productive. CDR3 was defined according to IMGT convention as the region running from the second conserved V-encoded cysteine to the conserved J-encoded phenylalanine. Sequences without an unambiguous match to a single V gene segment were excluded from the earlier analysis of about 600 of the donors. An earlier analysis of about 590 of the donors classified V segments as functional when productive rearrangements were above 56.7% and as segregating when the standard deviation between donors was above 5%. A statistical classification framework was built to diagnose cytomegalovirus status from the catalog of TCR beta chain sequences. A later analysis assigned V and J genes by comparing TCR nucleotide sequences with IMGT/GENE-DB human TR gene sequences. In a later analysis, CDR3 sequences and most-parsimonious VDJ recombination scenarios were assigned using the TCRdist pipeline. In a later analysis, every TCR beta chain was defined by the combination of its CDR3 amino acid sequence and its V-gene family, and reads without a unique V-gene family were dropped. A later analysis removed 550 to 650 highly shared, low-generation-probability nucleotide sequences to deal with suspected cross-contamination and a sequencing artifact. For each public chain, a later analysis derived a clonal expansion index from normalized ranks of inferred template counts within each repertoire. In a later analysis, generation probabilities were computed with a VDJ recombination model fitted to out-of-frame rearrangements, and the resulting probabilities were checked against IGoR. Hypergeometric tests were used in a later analysis to score TCR-TCR, TCR-HLA and TCR-CMV co-occurrence, with a repertoire-size bias correction applied to the TCR pairs. In a later analysis, false discovery rates were estimated by permuting HLA or CMV assignments 20 times. In a later analysis, co-occurring TCRs were grouped using DBSCAN, with TCRdist sequence similarity added in when clustering inside HLA-allele-positive subsets. Co-occurrence clustering excluded repertoires with fewer than 30,000 or more than 120,000 public chains, plus five with anomalous nucleotide sharing. TCRdb stores this immuneACCESS table with in-frame sequences only. Part of the clones is absent; in the studies checked, under half of the shortfall reflects unresolved V genes, and no reason is known for the rest. V and J calls and clone size follow that table, whereas D and trimming were derived from the DNA. This sample comprises under 75,000 clones, 86% of them detected only once. The ten largest account for 2% of the sample.

The sample comes from a study of cytomegalovirus exposure and HLA in healthy donors (dated by TCRdb to about 2017). With regard to the full study: According to an earlier analysis of 587 of the donors, about 170 million T cells yielded over 90 million unique TCR beta sequences and 276 Gb of sequence data. An early release that covered 640 HLA-typed donors contained around 300 gigabases of sequencing data and some 87 million unique TCR sequences. Of the roughly 400 genotyped donors, roughly 80% fell in the genetic ancestry cluster associated with self-reported Caucasian donors. The study aimed to test whether signatures of past pathogen exposure could be identified by cataloging public T cell receptors. The study profiled the T cell repertoires of fewer than 850 subjects by immunosequencing and related them to cytomegalovirus serostatus. In addition to the first cohort of 666 subjects, a separate validation cohort of 120 different subjects was used. To predict cytomegalovirus infection status, the study brought together high-throughput TCR immunosequencing, statistical association of individual TCRs with disease status, and machine learning. A later analysis re-analyzed previously published TCR beta repertoires from roughly 690 donors and added high-resolution HLA genotyping to study TCR occurrence patterns. The later analysis used no new phenotypic data to find candidate immune exposures, relying instead on TCR beta sequences and their occurrence across donors. An earlier analysis of 500 to 650 of the donors applied high-throughput TCR beta sequencing to assess whether each TCR beta V gene segment acted as functional or pseudogenic. Alongside the repertoire data, information on donor age, sex, ethnicity and CMV serostatus was compiled. A later genetic analysis used genome-wide SNP genotypes for about 65% of the roughly 700 donors, treating that subset as a discovery cohort. Every discovery cohort repertoire had been produced on one sequencing platform. HLA typing included class I and class II loci at four-digit resolution. Typing coverage differed by locus: A, B, C, DRB1 and DQB1 were typed in roughly 620-640 donors, DQA1 in about 560, DPA1 in around 580, and DPB1 in 400 to 490. Because of strong linkage in the cohort, roughly five DR-DQ haplotypes were treated as single units for association and clustering. On average, about 200,000 unique TCR beta nucleotide sequences were sequenced per donor among a few hundred genotyped donors of the cohort, with 15% to 20% of those sequences being non-productive.

From a lookup of the germline V gene, CDR1 and CDR2 are SGHTA and FQGNSA. The CDR3 sequence holds 18 residues, the cysteine and phenylalanine included. Only the CDR3 DNA stays, 54 bases, in frame from base 1. Germline trimming amounts to 0 bases on V and 1 base on J, with 8 as the count of junction bases outside the gene matches. The cohort consisted of 600 to 750 healthy bone marrow donors. At the time of sampling, every cohort member was nominally healthy, though immune exposures that went unrecorded were likely present. The donor tested CMV seronegative and was one of the 352 seronegative cohort members. Every donor gave a peripheral blood sample, and the peripheral blood mononuclear cells from that sample were used for TCR beta sequencing. Genomic DNA extraction from the blood cell samples was performed with the Qiagen DNeasy Blood Extraction Kit. Points the paper makes about the study in general: Specific HLA alleles were associated with 16,951 TCR beta sequences at a false discovery rate of 0.05 in a later analysis. Roughly uniform sequencing depth across donors was assumed in presence/absence analyses, although this assumption may not hold. Because some donors lacked HLA typing at each locus, the association tests relied only on the typed subset. Several of the top co-occurrence clusters appeared to be linked to parvovirus B19, influenza, CMV and Epstein-Barr virus, according to a later analysis. Compared with the 666-donor mean, donors in an Asian-associated ancestry cluster had fewer N-insertions in productive TCRs, according to a later genetic analysis. Most CMV-associated TCR beta chains appeared to be HLA-restricted in a later analysis, and the HLA associations seemed to be driven largely by CMV exposure. In vitro tests confirmed that a few of the cytomegalovirus-associated TCR beta chains recognize cytomegalovirus antigens. Only TCR beta chains were sequenced in this cohort, and the absence of alpha or paired-chain data limited detectable features. A further reported finding was that TCR beta sequences accurately predicted the HLA-A and HLA-B alleles for most subjects in the first cohort. The authors suggested that the approach could potentially be generalized to other disease states and immunological phenotypes. The study gave a list of 150 to 200 TCR beta chains associated with cytomegalovirus. In a later analysis, TCR association rates were found to vary across HLA loci, with the most associated TCRs seen for DRB1 alleles and the fewest for HLA-C alleles. When HLA alleles, especially DR and DQ, strongly co-occurred, attributing TCR associations to individual alleles was difficult. In a later genetic analysis, a missense DCLRE1C variant was associated with V-gene and J-gene trimming of TCR beta chains, and the association was replicated in an independent cohort. In an earlier analysis of 587 of the donors, most TCR beta V segments appeared in productive rearrangements about 87% or about 30% of the time, broadly matching IMGT annotations. For the cohort, immune exposure information was limited to CMV serostatus. Because the 87-base-pair reads could not distinguish some IMGT-functional V segments, including TRBV6-2 and TRBV6-3, those segments were excluded. The classifier was reported to diagnose cytomegalovirus status with high specificity and sensitivity in both the original and validation cohorts. Because counts were too low, approximately 15 rarely observed V segments, including chromosome 9 orphons, were excluded from the earlier analysis of 587 of the donors. A later analysis found that HLA-associated TCR beta chains were more clonally expanded and had lower generation probabilities than equally common non-associated chains. Across donors, most TCR sequences were observed very rarely, whereas some public TCRs were present in many individuals. A group of highly shared sequence variants was considered likely to be a technical artifact of the sequencing pipeline. Linkage disequilibrium might explain the correlated functional status among segregating V segments, but an unknown experimental factor could not be excluded.

The sequenced sample was PBMCs. The chain joins TRBV7-2 to TRBJ2-7, with TRBD2 identical over 11 junction bases. The clonotype was recovered from a woman in her twenties or thirties in good health and CMV-seronegative. The DNA reads TGTGCCAGCAGCTTAGCGCCTAGCGGGAGGACAACTTCCTACGAGCAGTACTTC. Its protein is CASSLAPSGRTTSYEQYF.